This T cell receptor beta chain was identified in a study of T cell responses to AZD1222 COVID-19 vaccine. General study results and limits: Nearly half of the spike-specific TCRs reportedly recognize variant regions that carry no mutations. Most donors were white British and more were female, and clonal diversity was possibly underestimated. At study baseline, merely six AZD1222 recipients were seropositive.

Sequenced by immunoSEQ multiplex PCR; TCRdb stores in-frame clones only, minus some. The data contain about 180,000 clones, about 91% of them singletons. V lost 10 bases and J lost 4; bases outside the gene matches: 11. The germline V gene encodes CDR1 SNHLY and CDR2 FYNNEI. CDR3 size: 16 residues. To note about this clone: Its antigen is as yet unknown.

The clonotype originates from an adult in good health. The gene calls are TRBV2 and TRBJ2-1; 12 positions agree with TRBD2. Sequenced material: peripheral blood, taken on day 0 of AZD1222 vaccination. The CDR3 spells CATITSGGTQYNEQFF. The CDR3 bases are TGTGCCACCATTACTAGCGGGGGGACTCAGTACAATGAGCAGTTCTTC. Full variable domain (remainder filled in from reference TRBV2 and TRBJ2-1): EPEVTQTPSHQVTQMGQEVILRCVPISNHLYFYWYRQILGQKVEFLVSFYNNEISEKSEIFDDQFSVERPDGSNFTLKIRSTKLEDSAMYFCATITSGGTQYNEQFFGPGTRLTVL.